The clone carrying this T cell receptor (beta chain) was seen ten or more times. Using its own MiXCR run on the RT-PCR reads, TCRdb lists one record per CDR3 protein. The sample has some 160,000 distinct CDR3 sequences, nearly 25% seen once; the top ten hold roughly 25%. This specimen comes from a study of patients and donors after allogeneic stem cell transplantation. Trimming took 0 bases from V and 1 from J, leaving 10 bases between them. CDR1 is SGHRS, CDR2 YFSETQ, per germline. This CDR3 has 15 amino acids. The sample was blood, either unsorted or a sorted T cell fraction (not recorded which). The rearrangement uses TRBV5-1 and TRBJ1-1, with no clear D. This TCR came from a human donor who was either an allogeneic HSCT recipient or a stem cell or donor lymphocyte infusion donor (not recorded which). It is not recorded whose cells these are; they may come from a transplant donor. The CDR3 sequence is CASSLGVGANTEAFF. The CDR3 nucleotides are TGCGCCAGCAGCTTGGGGGTGGGCGCGAACACTGAAGCTTTCTTT.